This T cell receptor (beta chain) derives from a study of PD-1 blockade in mismatch repair-deficient tumors. Sequenced by immunoSEQ multiplex PCR; TCRdb stores in-frame clones only, minus some. The sample includes some 84,000 clones, over 70% of them seen just once. The receptor was derived from an adult with mismatch repair-deficient cancer. The material was peripheral blood, obtained 12 weeks after starting pembrolizumab.

The CDR3 DNA reads as TGTGCCAGCAGTCGTGGGACTAGCGGGGCTTACAATGAGCAGTTCTTC. Its translation is CASSRGTSGAYNEQFF. The V gene is TRBV5-4, the J gene TRBJ2-1; 13 nucleotides align to TRBD2. This CDR3 contains 16 residues. With 5 bases clipped from V and 4 bases from J, the junction kept 6 bases outside the gene matches. The germline V gene has CDR1 SGHNT and CDR2 YYREEE (reference sequence).